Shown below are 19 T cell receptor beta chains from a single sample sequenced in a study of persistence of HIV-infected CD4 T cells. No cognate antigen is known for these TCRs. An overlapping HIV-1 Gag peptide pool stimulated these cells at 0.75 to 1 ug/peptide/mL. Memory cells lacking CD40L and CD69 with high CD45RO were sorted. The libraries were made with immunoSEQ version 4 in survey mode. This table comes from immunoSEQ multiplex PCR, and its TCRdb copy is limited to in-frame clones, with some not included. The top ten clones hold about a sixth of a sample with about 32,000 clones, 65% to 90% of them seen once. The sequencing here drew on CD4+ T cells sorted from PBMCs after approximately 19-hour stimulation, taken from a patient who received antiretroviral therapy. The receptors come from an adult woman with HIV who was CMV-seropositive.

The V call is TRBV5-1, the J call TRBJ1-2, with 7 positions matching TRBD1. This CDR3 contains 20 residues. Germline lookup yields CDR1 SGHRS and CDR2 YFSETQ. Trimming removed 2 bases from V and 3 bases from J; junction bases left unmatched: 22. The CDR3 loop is CASSLGTVSRVRENYYGYTF. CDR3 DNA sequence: TGCGCCAGCAGCTTAGGGACAGTATCGCGAGTCAGAGAGAACTACTATGGCTACACCTTC.

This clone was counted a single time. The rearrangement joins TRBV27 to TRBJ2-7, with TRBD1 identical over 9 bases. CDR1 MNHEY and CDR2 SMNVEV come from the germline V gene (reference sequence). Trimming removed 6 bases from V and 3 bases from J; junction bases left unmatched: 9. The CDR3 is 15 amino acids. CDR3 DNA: TGTGCCAGCAGCCCATCCCGACAGGGGGGCTACGAGCAGTACTTC. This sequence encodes CASSPSRQGGYEQYF.

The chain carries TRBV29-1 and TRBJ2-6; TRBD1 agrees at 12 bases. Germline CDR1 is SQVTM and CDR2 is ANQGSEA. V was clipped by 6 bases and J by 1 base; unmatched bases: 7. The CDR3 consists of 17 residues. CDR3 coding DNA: TGCAGCGTGGCCCCGGGACAGGGGGCGTCTGGGGCCAACGTCCTGACTTTC. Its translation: CSVAPGQGASGANVLTF.

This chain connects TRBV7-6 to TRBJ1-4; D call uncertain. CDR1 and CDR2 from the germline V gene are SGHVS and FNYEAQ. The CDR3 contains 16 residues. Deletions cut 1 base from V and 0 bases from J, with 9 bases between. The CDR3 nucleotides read TGTGCCAGCAGCTTAGAGCAGTCAGCAACTAATGAAAAACTGTTTTTT. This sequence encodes CASSLEQSATNEKLFF.

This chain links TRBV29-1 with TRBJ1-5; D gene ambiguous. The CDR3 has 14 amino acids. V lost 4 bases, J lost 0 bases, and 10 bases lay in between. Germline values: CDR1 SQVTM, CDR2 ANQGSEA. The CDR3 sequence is CSVGSDYSNQPQHF. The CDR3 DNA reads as TGCAGCGTTGGGTCGGATTATAGCAATCAGCCCCAGCATTTT.

CDR3 sequence: CASSPGLAGGDEQYF. The CDR3 DNA reads as TGTGCCAGCAGCCCAGGACTAGCGGGAGGAGACGAGCAGTACTTC. The chain is built from TRBV7-3 and TRBJ2-7, with 14 positions matching TRBD2. This CDR3 comprises 15 residues. The germline CDR1 and CDR2 sequences are SGHTA and FQGTGA. J lost 5 bases, V lost 5 bases, and 5 bases had no gene match.

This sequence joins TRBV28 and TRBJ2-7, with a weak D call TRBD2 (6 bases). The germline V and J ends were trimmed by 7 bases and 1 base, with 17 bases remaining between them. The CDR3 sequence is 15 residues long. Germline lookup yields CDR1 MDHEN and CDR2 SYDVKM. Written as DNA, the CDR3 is TGTGCCAGCACCCGTCGAGCGGGCGCGTCCTACGAGCAGTACTTC. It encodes CASTRRAGASYEQYF.

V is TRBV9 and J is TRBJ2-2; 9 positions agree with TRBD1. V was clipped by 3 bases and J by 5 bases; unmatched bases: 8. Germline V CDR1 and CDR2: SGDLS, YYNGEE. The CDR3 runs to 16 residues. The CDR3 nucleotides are TGTGCCAGCAGCGAGAGGACAGGGGTCGGTACCGGGGAGCTGTTTTTT. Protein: CASSERTGVGTGELFF.

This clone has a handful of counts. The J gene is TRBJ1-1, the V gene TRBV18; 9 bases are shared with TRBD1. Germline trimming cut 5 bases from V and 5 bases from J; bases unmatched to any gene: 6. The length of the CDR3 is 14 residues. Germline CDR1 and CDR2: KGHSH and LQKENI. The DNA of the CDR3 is TGTGCCAGCTCAGAAGAACAGGGGGCAACTGAAGCTTTCTTT. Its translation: CASSEEQGATEAFF.

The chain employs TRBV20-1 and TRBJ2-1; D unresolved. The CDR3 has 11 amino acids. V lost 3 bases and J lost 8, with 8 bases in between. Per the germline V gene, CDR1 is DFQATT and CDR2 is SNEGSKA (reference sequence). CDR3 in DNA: TGCAGTGCTAGTCATCAGGATGAGCAGTTCTTC. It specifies CSASHQDEQFF.

The CDR3 spells CAISESWQNTEAFF. DNA of the CDR3: TGTGCCATCAGTGAGTCATGGCAAAACACTGAAGCTTTCTTT. The chain carries TRBV10-3 and TRBJ1-1, with no clear D. The CDR3 spans 14 residues. V was cut by 0 bases and J by 2 bases, with 7 bases left in between. The V gene's germline CDR1 is ENHRY and CDR2 SYGVKD.

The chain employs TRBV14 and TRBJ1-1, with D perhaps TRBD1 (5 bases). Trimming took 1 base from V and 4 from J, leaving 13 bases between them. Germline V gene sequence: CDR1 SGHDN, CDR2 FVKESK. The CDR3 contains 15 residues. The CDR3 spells CASSQGRVSGTEAFF. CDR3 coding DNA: TGTGCCAGCAGCCAAGGCAGGGTGTCGGGCACTGAAGCTTTCTTT.

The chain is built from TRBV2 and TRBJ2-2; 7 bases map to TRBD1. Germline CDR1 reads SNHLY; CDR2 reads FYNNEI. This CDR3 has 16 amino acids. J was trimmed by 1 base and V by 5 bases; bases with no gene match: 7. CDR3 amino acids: CASSIQGVKNTGELFF. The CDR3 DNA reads TGTGCCAGCAGTATTCAGGGGGTCAAGAACACCGGGGAGCTGTTTTTT.

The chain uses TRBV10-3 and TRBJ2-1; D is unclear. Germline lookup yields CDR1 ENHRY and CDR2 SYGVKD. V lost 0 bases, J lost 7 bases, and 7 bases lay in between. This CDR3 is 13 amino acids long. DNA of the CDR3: TGTGCCATCAGTGAGTCGTCAGCTAATGAGCAGTTCTTC. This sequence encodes CAISESSANEQFF.

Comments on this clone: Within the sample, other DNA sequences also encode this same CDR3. This CDR3 is CASSQGTGSYGYTF. As DNA, the CDR3 is TGTGCCAGCAGCCAGGGGACAGGGAGCTATGGCTACACCTTC. This rearrangement joins TRBV14 to TRBJ1-2, with 9 bases aligning to TRBD1. The germline CDR1 and CDR2 sequences are SGHDN and FVKESK. CDR3 length equals 14 residues. The trim removed 3 bases at V and 4 bases at J, leaving 3 bases unmatched. The full variable domain, with the rest looked up from reference TRBV14 and TRBJ1-2, is EAGVTQFPSHSVIEKGQTVTLRCDPISGHDNLYWYRRVMGKEIKFLLHFVKESKQDESGMPNNRFLAERTGGTYSTLKVQPAELEDSGVYFCASSQGTGSYGYTFGSGTRLTVV.

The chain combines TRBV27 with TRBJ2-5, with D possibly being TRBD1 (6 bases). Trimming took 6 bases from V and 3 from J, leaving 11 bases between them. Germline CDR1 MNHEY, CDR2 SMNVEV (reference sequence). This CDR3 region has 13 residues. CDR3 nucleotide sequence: TGTGCCAGCAGACCGGGACAAGAAGAGACCCAGTACTTC. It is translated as CASRPGQEETQYF.

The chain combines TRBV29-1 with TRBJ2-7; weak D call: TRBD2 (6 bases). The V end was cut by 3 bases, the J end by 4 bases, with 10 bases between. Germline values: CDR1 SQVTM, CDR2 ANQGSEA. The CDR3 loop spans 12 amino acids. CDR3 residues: CSVERAGYEQYF. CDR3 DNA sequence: TGCAGCGTTGAGCGGGCGGGGTACGAGCAGTACTTC.

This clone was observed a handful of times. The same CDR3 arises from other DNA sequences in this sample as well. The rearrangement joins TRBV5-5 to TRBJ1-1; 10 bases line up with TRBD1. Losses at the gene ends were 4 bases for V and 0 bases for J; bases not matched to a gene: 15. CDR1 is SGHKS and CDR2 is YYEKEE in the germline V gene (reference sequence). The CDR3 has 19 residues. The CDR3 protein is CASSGDRGVWSGMNTEAFF. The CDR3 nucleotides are TGTGCCAGCAGCGGGGACAGGGGAGTGTGGAGTGGTATGAACACTGAAGCTTTCTTT.

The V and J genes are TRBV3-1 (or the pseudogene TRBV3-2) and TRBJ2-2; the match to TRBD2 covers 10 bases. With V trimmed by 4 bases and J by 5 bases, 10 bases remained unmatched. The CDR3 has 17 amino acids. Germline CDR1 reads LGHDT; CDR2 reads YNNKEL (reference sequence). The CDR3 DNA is TGTGCCAGCAGCCCCGACGGGCCTAGCGGGAGAACCGGGGAGCTGTTTTTT. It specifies CASSPDGPSGRTGELFF.